One and the same sample provided the 9 T cell receptor beta chains below, sequenced in a study of blood T cell repertoires in COVID-19 (dated by TCRdb to 2018 to 2021). Libraries were constructed by the immunoSEQ multiplex PCR assay. Sourced from immuneACCESS, this table was stored by TCRdb with only in-frame sequences that have V and J called. A share of the clones is absent; for the studies checked, an unresolved V gene accounts for under half, and the remainder has no known explanation. The table for this sample lists about 260,000 clones; 80% to 85% of them were counted only once. The ten largest clones take up approximately 1.5% of the sample. Sequencing input: peripheral blood. The receptors come from a middle-aged woman who had recovered from COVID-19.

DNA for the CDR3: TGTGCCAGCTCACCCCAAAGACAGGGAGGAGTGTACGAGCAGTACTTC. As protein: CASSPQRQGGVYEQYF. This chain links TRBV18 with TRBJ2-7, with D possibly being TRBD1 (7 bases). CDR1 KGHSH and CDR2 LQKENI come from the germline V gene. With 3 bases removed from V and 4 bases from J, the gap between germline ends came to 19 bases. The length of the CDR3 is 16 residues.

The genes are TRBV28 and TRBJ1-2; D is possibly TRBD1 (5 bases). The CDR3 contains 15 residues. Germline V gene data show CDR1 as MDHEN and CDR2 as SYDVKM. Trimming cost V 2 bases and J 0 bases, with 10 bases left between them. CDR3 protein: CASSLLRGTNYGYTF. The CDR3, as DNA: TGTGCCAGCAGTTTACTCCGGGGGACTAACTATGGCTACACCTTC.

This clone appeared a single time. The V call is TRBV25-1, the J call TRBJ1-6; D gene uncertain. Germline V gene data show CDR1 as MGHDK and CDR2 as SYGVNS. The CDR3 is made up of 14 amino acids. Trimming pared 3 bases from V and 9 bases from J, leaving 12 bases between. In DNA form, the CDR3 reads TGTGCCAGCAGTGACACGGGTGTGAGTTCACCCCTCCACTTT. Its protein product is CASSDTGVSSPLHF.

This chain joins TRBV5-1 and TRBJ1-2; D is unresolved. The V end lost 1 base, the J end lost 4 bases, and 8 bases lay between the germline ends. This CDR3 spans 13 amino acids. The V gene's germline CDR1 is SGHRS and CDR2 YFSETQ. CDR3: CASSLSGLYGYTF. CDR3 in DNA: TGCGCCAGCAGCTTGTCTGGGCTCTATGGCTACACCTTC.

This chain links TRBV3-1 (or the pseudogene TRBV3-2) with TRBJ2-5; weak D call: TRBD2 (5 bases). CDR3 length: 13 residues. The germline V and J ends were trimmed by 1 base and 7 bases, with 10 bases remaining between them. CDR1 LGHDT and CDR2 YNNKEL come from the germline V gene (reference sequence). The CDR3 sequence is CASSQGGSGTQYF. Here the CDR3 DNA reads TGTGCCAGCAGCCAAGGCGGGTCCGGGACCCAGTACTTC.

The chain employs TRBV3-1 (or the pseudogene TRBV3-2) and TRBJ1-1; possible D gene TRBD1, 5 bases. Germline CDR1 reads LGHDT; CDR2 reads YNNKEL (reference sequence). V was cut by 1 base and J by 0 bases, with 12 bases left in between. CDR3 length equals 16 residues. The CDR3 sequence: CASSQVRPGLNTEAFF. The CDR3 DNA follows: TGTGCCAGCAGCCAAGTTAGGCCAGGGTTGAACACTGAAGCTTTCTTT.

The V and J genes are TRBV24-1 and TRBJ2-3, with 10 bases aligning to TRBD2. The V segment lost 4 bases and the J segment 0 bases; nucleotides outside the gene matches: 3. Germline V gives CDR1 KGHDR, CDR2 SFDVKD. The CDR3 extends over 16 amino acids. CDR3 in amino acids: CATSDPSGGSTDTQYF. CDR3 coding DNA: TGTGCCACCAGTGACCCTAGCGGGGGCAGCACAGATACGCAGTATTTT.

Note on this clone: This CDR3 is also generated by other DNA sequences in the sample. The chain is built from TRBV2 and TRBJ1-5, with 8 bases matching TRBD1. The CDR3 is made up of 15 amino acids. Per the germline V gene, CDR1 is SNHLY and CDR2 is FYNNEI. V shed 4 bases, J shed 4 bases, and the junction held 6 bases outside the gene matches. The CDR3 sequence: CASSATGGKNQPQHF. The CDR3 DNA reads TGTGCCAGCAGTGCTACAGGGGGGAAGAATCAGCCCCAGCATTTT.

The rearrangement joins TRBV4-2 to TRBJ1-5, with TRBD1 as a possible D gene (5 bases). CDR1 and CDR2 (germline): LGHNA, YNFKEQ. Trimming took 2 bases from V and 2 from J, leaving 13 bases between them. The CDR3 sequence is 16 residues long. CDR3 nucleotides: TGTGCCAGCAGCCAATTTTGGTTAGGGGGCAATCAGCCCCAGCATTTT. Encoded protein: CASSQFWLGGNQPQHF.